This TCR beta chain was obtained from a study of OX40 agonist ivuxolimab in advanced cancers. Study information: It was ivuxolimab, an agonistic anti-OX40 (CD134) antibody, that patients were treated with. Partial responses were achieved by three patients: one hepatocellular carcinoma, two cutaneous melanoma. Study results and limitations: Low levels of normalized T-cell clonal expansion also appeared in some nonresponders. Antigens targeted by the expanded peripheral T cells were not determined.

As for this clone: The antigen remains unidentified.

Clones were sequenced by immunoSEQ multiplex PCR, and TCRdb holds only the in-frame ones, with some missing. The table shows about 61,000 clones, with approximately 82% occurring only once. This TCR derives from an adult with an advanced solid tumor such as melanoma, head and neck, liver or kidney cancer. Sequencing used CD4+ or CD8+ T cells sorted from blood, obtained in a trial of the OX40 agonist ivuxolimab.

The CDR3 loop is CASSLTGIASDEQFF. DNA of the CDR3: TGTGCCAGTAGTCTCACAGGGATTGCTAGCGATGAGCAGTTCTTC. The V call is TRBV19, the J call TRBJ2-1; D tentatively fits TRBD1 or TRBD2 (6 bases each). This CDR3 comprises 15 residues. The germline V gene encodes CDR1 LNHDA and CDR2 SQIVND (reference sequence). Between the trimmed V and J ends, which lost 5 bases and 8 bases, there was a span of 19 bases.